This T cell receptor beta chain was found in a study of cytomegalovirus exposure and HLA in healthy donors. Study-level findings and limits: In a later analysis, a missense DCLRE1C variant was linked to TCR beta V- and J-gene trimming. Earlier analysis yielded a pattern in which most TCR beta V segments were productive about 87% or about 30% of the time. Across all donors, roughly uniform sequencing depth was an assumption of the presence/absence analyses.

With regard to this clone: The antigen remains undetermined.

Germline trimming cut 3 bases from V and 2 bases from J; bases unmatched to any gene: 6. CDR1 and CDR2 (germline): GTSNPN, SVGIG (reference sequence). CDR3 length: 15 amino acids. The PCR used 60 Vbeta and 13 Jbeta primers. Sequencing used immunoSEQ multiplex PCR; TCRdb keeps in-frame clones, though not all of them. The table lists around 160,000 clones, approximately 75% of them singletons. The chain is built from TRBV30 and TRBJ1-2; 10 positions agree with TRBD1. The origin of this receptor is a man between 45 and 60 years old in good health and CMV-seropositive. Sequencing was carried out using PBMCs. In DNA, the CDR3 is TGTGCCTGGAGCCATCCGGGACAGGGGAACTATGGCTACACCTTC. Translated: CAWSHPGQGNYGYTF.